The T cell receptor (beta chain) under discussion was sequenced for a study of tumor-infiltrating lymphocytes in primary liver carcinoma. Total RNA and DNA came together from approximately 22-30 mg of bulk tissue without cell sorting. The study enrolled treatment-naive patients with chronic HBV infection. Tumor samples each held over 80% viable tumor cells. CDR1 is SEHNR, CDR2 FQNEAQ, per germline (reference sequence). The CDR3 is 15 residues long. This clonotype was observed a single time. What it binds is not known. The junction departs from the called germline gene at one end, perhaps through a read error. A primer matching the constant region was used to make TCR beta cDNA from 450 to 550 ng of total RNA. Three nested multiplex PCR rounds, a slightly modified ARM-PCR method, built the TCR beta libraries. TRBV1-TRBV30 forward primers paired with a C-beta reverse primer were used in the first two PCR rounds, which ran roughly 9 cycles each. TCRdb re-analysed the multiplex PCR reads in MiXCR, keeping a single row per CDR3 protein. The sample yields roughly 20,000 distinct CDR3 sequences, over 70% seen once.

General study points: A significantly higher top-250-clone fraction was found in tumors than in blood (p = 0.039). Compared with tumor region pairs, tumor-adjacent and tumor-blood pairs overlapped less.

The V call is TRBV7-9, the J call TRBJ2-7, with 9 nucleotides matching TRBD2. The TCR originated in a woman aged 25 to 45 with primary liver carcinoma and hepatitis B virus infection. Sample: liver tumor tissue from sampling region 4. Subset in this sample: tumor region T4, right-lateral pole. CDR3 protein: CDSSWGLAAPYEHYF. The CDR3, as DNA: TGTGATAGCAGCTGGGGACTAGCCGCACCTTACGAGCATTACTTC.